Listed below are T cell receptor beta chains from one sample, sequenced in a study of T-cell reconstitution after alpha-beta-depleted transplantation in children. TCRdb re-derived calls from the PCR reads in MiXCR, one entry per CDR3 protein. The profile shows just over 950,000 distinct CDR3 sequences, roughly 29% of them singletons. Sequenced here: PBMCs, mostly from graft donor cells, sampled 360 days after TCRalphabeta/CD19-depleted stem cell transplant. These receptors were obtained from a boy less than two years old who had a stem cell transplant for SCID, so the T cells may come from the graft donor. CDR3s include the opening cysteine and the closing phenylalanine or tryptophan. D genes are given only for firm matches. Not every row has a clone size; where given, it reads once, few, many or a size class.

V gene	clone size	D gene	J gene	CDR3 DNA	CDR3 protein
TRBV4-1	.	.	TRBJ1-1	TGCGCCAGCAGCCAAGGATGGGGGATGGGGGGTATCGATACTGAAGCTTTCTTT	CASSQGWGMGGIDTEAFF
TRBV7-9	few	TRBD1	TRBJ2-2	TGTGCCAGCAGCCCCCGACAGGGGATATTCACCGGGGAGCTGTTTTTT	CASSPRQGIFTGELFF
TRBV7-6	many	TRBD2	TRBJ2-5	TGTGCCAGCAGCTTAGCGGGGACTAGTAATAGATTGAGAAAGACCCAGTACTTC	CASSLAGTSNRLRKTQYF
TRBV2	few	.	TRBJ2-3	TGTGCCAGCAGTGAGGAGGATACGCAGTATTTT	CASSEEDTQYF
TRBV20-1	few	TRBD1	TRBJ1-1	TGCAGTGCTACCCCGGACAGGGCGAACACTGAAGCTTTCTTT	CSATPDRANTEAFF
TRBV24-1	.	TRBD1	TRBJ1-2	TGTGCCACCAGTGATTCCCCTGGAAGGGGGCGGCATGGCTACACCTTC	CATSDSPGRGRHGYTF
TRBV20-1	many	TRBD2	TRBJ2-3	TGCAGTGCTAGCGGGGGGGCGCGAGATACGCAGTATTTT	CSASGGARDTQYF
TRBV20-1	.	TRBD2	TRBJ2-2	TGCAGTGCTAGGGGGGGACTAGCGGGGAGTACTTACGGGGAGCTGTTTTTT	CSARGGLAGSTYGELFF
TRBV5-1	few	TRBD2	TRBJ2-5	TGCGCCAGCAGCTTGCCCGTTCTAGCGGGGAAGCGGGAGACCCAGTACTTC	CASSLPVLAGKRETQYF
TRBV11-2	.	.	TRBJ2-7	TGTGCCAGCAGCGCCCGGTGGCAGGCCCCCTACGAGCAGTACTTC	CASSARWQAPYEQYF
TRBV5-1	few	.	TRBJ1-5	TGCGCCAGCAGCTCCACCGGGGGTCCACCCCAGCATTTT	CASSSTGGPPQHF
TRBV10-3	.	TRBD1	TRBJ1-1	TGTGCCATCAGTGAGAGAATCGGGACAGGGAGACAAACTGAAGCTTTCTTT	CAISERIGTGRQTEAFF
TRBV5-1	.	.	TRBJ1-2	TGCGCCAGCAGACGAGACAGAGATGGCTACACCTTC	CASRRDRDGYTF
TRBV10-3	.	TRBD1	TRBJ1-1	TGTGCCATCAGTGACTCACAGGGGTGGGACACTGAAGCTTTCTTT	CAISDSQGWDTEAFF
TRBV5-1	.	.	TRBJ2-3	TGCGCCAGCAGCTTGGAATTACCACGGGGTGATCCGCAGTATTTT	CASSLELPRGDPQYF
TRBV4-1	.	TRBD1	TRBJ2-2	TGCGCCAGCATCCAAGGGACAGAATCCGGGGAGCTGTTTTTT	CASIQGTESGELFF
TRBV5-1	many	TRBD1	TRBJ1-1	TGTGCCAGCAGTTTGGGACAGGGGGGCACTGAAGCTTTCTTT	CASSLGQGGTEAFF
TRBV5-1	few	.	TRBJ1-1	TGCGCCAGCTGCGTAGGGGAATCCACTGAAGCTTTCTTT	CASCVGESTEAFF
TRBV3-1	few	.	TRBJ2-2	TGTGCCAGCAGCCAAGAGTCCGGTTTAAAGACCGGGGAGCTGTTTTTT	CASSQESGLKTGELFF
TRBV7-2	few	.	TRBJ2-4	TGTGCCAGCAGCTTAGTTGGGGTTGGGGCCAAAAACATTCAGTACTTC	CASSLVGVGAKNIQYF
TRBV4-1	few	.	TRBJ1-1	TGCGCCAGCAGCCAAGGCACCGTCAGGGCCGGGTCACGTCTTGGGAACACTGAAGCTTTCTTT	CASSQGTVRAGSRLGNTEAFF
TRBV9	.	.	TRBJ1-1	TGTGCCAGCAGCGTAGGGTGGGGGACCACTGAAGCTTTCTTT	CASSVGWGTTEAFF
TRBV6-5	.	.	TRBJ1-1	TGTGCCAGCAGTTACCGGTCACAGATGAACACTGAAGCTTTCTTT	CASSYRSQMNTEAFF
TRBV4-1	.	.	TRBJ2-1	TGCGCCAGCAGCCAAGATAGGGTAGGTTCCTACAATGAGCAGTTCTTC	CASSQDRVGSYNEQFF
TRBV29-1	.	.	TRBJ2-3	TGCAGCGTTGAACACACAGATACGCAGTATTTT	CSVEHTDTQYF
TRBV7-6	.	.	TRBJ1-4	TGTGCCAGCAGCACCACAGGGATGTCGGGTGAAAAACTGTTTTTT	CASSTTGMSGEKLFF
TRBV7-8	many	.	TRBJ1-6	TGTGCCAGCAGCTTAGTGGGGCAGTGGAATTCACCCCTCCACTTT	CASSLVGQWNSPLHF
TRBV20-1	few	.	TRBJ2-3	TGCAGTGCCCAGGAGTTTTTAAGCACAGATACGCAGTATTTT	CSAQEFLSTDTQYF
TRBV20-1	few	.	TRBJ2-6	TGCAGTGCTAGTGGAGGGTACGGGGCCAACGTCCTGACTTTC	CSASGGYGANVLTF
TRBV5-1	few	.	TRBJ1-3	TGCGCCAGCAGCACAACCACGCCGGTCAAGGGAAACACCATATATTTT	CASSTTTPVKGNTIYF
TRBV6-2/TRBV6-3	.	.	TRBJ2-4	TGTGCCAGCAGTTACAGTCTAAGGGACATTCAGTACTTC	CASSYSLRDIQYF
TRBV30	few	.	TRBJ2-7	TGTGCCTGGAGTGTCTTACTCCACGAGCAGTACTTC	CAWSVLLHEQYF
TRBV7-3	.	.	TRBJ2-2	TGTGCCAGTGGGGAAACGAACACCGGGGAGCTGTTTTTT	CASGETNTGELFF
TRBV10-3	.	TRBD2	TRBJ2-1	TGTGCCATCAGTGACCTCTTTACTAGCGGGGGAGTCAATGAGCAGTTCTTC	CAISDLFTSGGVNEQFF
TRBV30	.	TRBD2	TRBJ2-1	TGTGCCTGGATGGGTAGCGGGGGGCCTAGCTCCTACAATGAGCAGTTCTTC	CAWMGSGGPSSYNEQFF
TRBV4-2	.	.	TRBJ2-3	TGTGCCAGCAGCCAAGGTGGGGGGCCAACCACAGATACGCAGTATTTT	CASSQGGGPTTDTQYF
TRBV20-1	.	.	TRBJ1-1	TGCAGTGCTAGAGATCAGGGGTGGACTGAAGCTTTCTTT	CSARDQGWTEAFF
TRBV7-2	.	.	TRBJ2-3	TGTGCCAGCAGCTTAGTCCAGGGAGAGACGCAGTATTTT	CASSLVQGETQYF
TRBV4-3	.	.	TRBJ2-5	TGCGCCAGCAGCCAAGATAGTGCTAAAGAGACCCAGTACTTC	CASSQDSAKETQYF
TRBV5-6	.	.	TRBJ2-5	TGTGCCAGCAGACCCGGGCAACCTGGGGACCAGTACTTC	CASRPGQPGDQYF
TRBV20-1	.	.	TRBJ2-3	TGCAGTGCTACGCGGGCCAGGCTCTTGGCAGATACGCAGTATTTT	CSATRARLLADTQYF
TRBV7-2	few	.	TRBJ2-7	TGTGCCAGCAGCTTACAGGGGCCGAGCTCCTACGAGCAGTACTTC	CASSLQGPSSYEQYF
TRBV6-5	few	TRBD1	TRBJ2-7	TGTGCCAGCAGTTACTCGCCGACAGGGATCTACGAGCAGTACTTC	CASSYSPTGIYEQYF
TRBV5-5	few	.	TRBJ1-2	TGTGCCAGCAGCTTGGCGCTTGACGCAAACTATGGCTACACCTTC	CASSLALDANYGYTF
TRBV29-1	few	TRBD1	TRBJ2-7	TGCAGCGTTGAAGAGGGACAGGGCTACGAGCAGTACTTC	CSVEEGQGYEQYF
TRBV28	.	TRBD1	TRBJ1-2	TGTGCCAGCACCGTGGACAGGGCTGGAGGCTACACCTTC	CASTVDRAGGYTF
TRBV29-1	many	.	TRBJ2-1	TGCAGCGGCAGTAACTCCTACAATGAGCAGTTCTTC	CSGSNSYNEQFF
TRBV4-3	.	.	TRBJ2-1	TGCGCCAGCAGCCAAGACGAGTACAATGAGCAGTTCTTC	CASSQDEYNEQFF
TRBV9	few	TRBD1	TRBJ1-3	TGTGCCAGCAGCCCGAGGACAGGGGTCGGAAACACCATATATTTT	CASSPRTGVGNTIYF